The 22 T cell receptor beta chains below were found in one sample sequenced in a study of T-cell reconstitution after alpha-beta-depleted transplantation in children. The library targeted TCRbeta and was prepared with unique molecular identifiers. One entry per CDR3 protein, called by TCRdb with MiXCR from the PCR reads. The data hold about 580,000 distinct CDR3 sequences, with roughly 23% observed a single time. The input for sequencing was PBMCs, mostly from graft donor cells, taken 360 days after TCRalphabeta/CD19-depleted stem cell transplant. These receptors were collected from a boy younger than two who had a stem cell transplant for acute myeloid leukemia, so the T cells may come from the graft donor.

CDR3: CSARALGYPYEQYF. For the CDR3, the DNA is TGCAGTGCTAGGGCCTTGGGGTACCCCTACGAGCAGTACTTC. The V call is TRBV20-1, the J call TRBJ2-7; unclear D gene. This CDR3 spans 14 amino acids. V dropped 3 bases and J dropped 2 bases, with 14 bases sitting between them. Germline CDR1 and CDR2: DFQATT and SNEGSKA (reference sequence).

This clonotype was detected ten times or more. The chain links TRBV3-1 to TRBJ2-5; D gene uncertain. Trimming cost V 2 bases and J 1 base, with 8 bases left between them. The CDR3 totals 14 residues. CDR1 is LGHDT, CDR2 YNNKEL, per germline (reference sequence). The CDR3 bases are TGTGCCAGCAGCCAACATACCGGCCAAGAGACCCAGTACTTC. Its translation is CASSQHTGQETQYF.

The chain links TRBV6-5 to TRBJ1-2; D perhaps matches TRBD1 (6 bases). CDR3 length: 15 amino acids. Germline CDR1 is MNHEY and CDR2 is SVGAGI. Trimming took 2 bases from V and 3 from J, leaving 13 bases between them. The CDR3 is CASSYPGAVDYGYTF. CDR3 nucleotides: TGTGCCAGCAGTTACCCAGGGGCCGTGGACTATGGCTACACCTTC.

The CDR3 spells CAYGDGYQPQHF. CDR3 nucleotides: TGCGCCTATGGTGACGGATATCAGCCCCAGCATTTT. The chain couples TRBV29-1 to TRBJ1-5; D gene uncertain. Per the germline V gene, CDR1 is SQVTM and CDR2 is ANQGSEA. This CDR3 region has 12 residues.

This clonotype has just a few counts. The rearrangement joins TRBV5-5 to TRBJ2-1, with D possibly matching TRBD2 (5 bases). The length of the CDR3 is 14 residues. CDR1 SGHKS and CDR2 YYEKEE come from the germline V gene (reference sequence). V gave up 0 bases and J gave up 8 bases, with 12 bases separating them. The CDR3: CASSLGAGGDEQFF. The CDR3 bases are TGTGCCAGCAGCTTGGGGGCAGGAGGCGATGAGCAGTTCTTC.

A few counts support this clonotype. This chain links TRBV6-4 with TRBJ2-2; D not certain. From germline, CDR1 is MRHNA and CDR2 SNTAGT. The CDR3 is made up of 15 amino acids. V lost 5 bases to trimming and J lost 0 bases, with 10 bases between them. This CDR3 reads CASSPRRSNTGELFF. The CDR3 coding sequence is TGTGCCAGCAGTCCAAGGAGATCGAACACCGGGGAGCTGTTTTTT.

At least ten counts were recorded for this clonotype. The chain combines TRBV15 with TRBJ2-5; D gene uncertain. This CDR3 region has 12 residues. Germline CDR1 LNHNV, CDR2 YYDKDF (reference sequence). Trimming took off 5 bases at V and 5 bases at J, with 9 bases between the two ends. The chain's CDR3 is CATSGAGETQYF. For the CDR3, the DNA is TGTGCCACCAGCGGAGCAGGCGAGACCCAGTACTTC.

The chain recombines TRBV5-1 with TRBJ2-2; TRBD1 matches 10 bases. Germline V gene lookup returns CDR1 SGHRS and CDR2 YFSETQ. V shed 4 bases, J shed 3 bases, and the junction held 3 bases outside the gene matches. This CDR3 is built from 15 residues. The CDR3 region is CASSQDRGDTGELFF. As DNA, the CDR3 is TGCGCCAGCAGCCAGGACAGGGGGGACACCGGGGAGCTGTTTTTT.

The V call is TRBV6-5, the J call TRBJ1-1; D not resolved. Germline CDR1 is MNHEY and CDR2 is SVGAGI. The CDR3 runs to 19 residues. V was shortened by 4 bases and J by 4 bases, with 28 bases between the two germline ends. The CDR3 is CASSFTGPAPGQSGTEAFF. Here the CDR3 DNA reads TGTGCCAGCAGTTTTACGGGTCCCGCTCCGGGCCAGAGTGGCACTGAAGCTTTCTTT.

The sample holds a few counts of this clonotype. The chain couples TRBV5-1 to TRBJ2-3, with D uncertain. The V gene lost 1 base and the J gene lost 2 bases, with 11 bases spanning the gap. Germline-derived CDR1 and CDR2 are SGHRS and YFSETQ. This CDR3 region has 15 residues. The CDR3 DNA follows: TGCGCCAGCAGCTTGACGGTTTCTGTCACAGATACGCAGTATTTT. Translated: CASSLTVSVTDTQYF. The complete variable domain, with remaining parts taken from reference TRBV5-1 and TRBJ2-3, reads KAGVTQTPRYLIKTRGQQVTLSCSPISGHRSVSWYQQTPGQGLQFLFEYFSETQRNKGNFPGRFSGRQFSNSRSEMNVSTLELGDSALYLCASSLTVSVTDTQYFGPGTRLTVL.

This clonotype was found once. Its ends do not fully match the called genes, so a read error is possible. Here the CDR3 DNA reads TGTGCCAGCAGCCCTACAGAGGGGGGGAGCAATCAGACCCAGCATTTT. It encodes CASSPTEGGSNQTQHF. The chain joins TRBV12-3 or TRBV12-4 to TRBJ1-5, with D possibly being TRBD1 (6 bases). This CDR3 has 16 residues.

This clonotype was found many times. V gene TRBV6-2 or TRBV6-3 combines with J gene TRBJ2-1; 8 positions match TRBD1. Trimming took 5 bases from V and 8 from J; bases not matched to a gene: 8. The CDR3 runs 14 residues. CDR1 MNHEY and CDR2 SVGEGT come from the germline V gene. This chain's CDR3 is CASSNEGQVYEQFF. CDR3 DNA: TGTGCCAGCAGTAACGAGGGACAGGTGTATGAGCAGTTCTTC.

This clonotype was counted at least ten times. This chain links TRBV7-9 with TRBJ2-1; D is possibly TRBD1 or TRBD2 (5 bases each). Trimming removed 1 base at V and 8 bases at J, with 15 bases between. CDR3 length equals 15 residues. CDR1 and CDR2 from the germline V gene are SEHNR and FQNEAQ (reference sequence). This chain's CDR3 is CASSLVGVFGDEQFF. In nucleotides, the CDR3 is TGTGCCAGCAGCTTAGTGGGGGTTTTCGGCGATGAGCAGTTCTTC.

J is TRBJ1-3 and V is TRBV7-9; D perhaps matches TRBD1 (6 bases). CDR1 and CDR2 from the germline V gene are SEHNR and FQNEAQ (reference sequence). V was trimmed by 5 bases and J by 4 bases, leaving 15 bases between them. The CDR3 loop spans 15 amino acids. The CDR3 spells CASSTPGHDGNTIYF. The CDR3 region has the DNA TGTGCCAGCAGCACCCCGGGACATGACGGAAACACCATATATTTT.

A single count supports this clonotype. The CDR3 protein is CASSFGAGYTGELFF. The CDR3 DNA follows: TGTGCCAGCAGTTTTGGGGCGGGATACACCGGGGAGCTGTTTTTT. The chain carries TRBV12-3 or TRBV12-4 and TRBJ2-2; TRBD2 is a possible D gene (6 bases). The CDR3 is made up of 15 amino acids. With 3 bases removed from V and 3 bases from J, the gap between germline ends came to 11 bases.

The chain links TRBV20-1 to TRBJ1-2, with 9 bases aligning to TRBD1. The germline V gene has CDR1 DFQATT and CDR2 SNEGSKA (reference sequence). Trimming cost V 2 bases and J 8 bases; bases outside gene matches: 3. The CDR3 consists of 12 residues. The CDR3 sequence: CSARTGGWGYTF. The CDR3, as DNA: TGCAGTGCTAGAACAGGGGGCTGGGGCTACACCTTC.

Ten or more counts support this clonotype. V gene TRBV7-2 combines with J gene TRBJ2-1; no reliable D call. Germline loops: CDR1 SGHTA, CDR2 FQGNSA. The CDR3 is 15 residues long. V lost 3 bases and J lost 0, with 9 bases in between. CDR3 sequence reads: CASSFQVGSYNEQFF. CDR3 nucleotide sequence: TGTGCCAGCAGCTTCCAGGTAGGCTCCTACAATGAGCAGTTCTTC. The variable domain in full, with the rest retrieved from reference TRBV7-2 and TRBJ2-1, is GAGVSQSPSNKVTEKGKDVELRCDPISGHTALYWYRQSLGQGLEFLIYFQGNSAPDKSGLPSDRFSAERTGGSVSTLTIQRTQQEDSAVYLCASSFQVGSYNEQFFGPGTRLTVL.

The chain recombines TRBV20-1 with TRBJ2-7, with 10 bases lining up with TRBD2. The germline V gene encodes CDR1 DFQATT and CDR2 SNEGSKA (reference sequence). With V trimmed by 0 bases and J by 3 bases, 5 bases remained unmatched. CDR3 length equals 15 residues. This CDR3 reads CSARDPQRGGYEQYF. The CDR3 nucleotides read TGCAGTGCTAGAGATCCCCAGCGGGGGGGCTACGAGCAGTACTTC.

The rearrangement joins TRBV10-1 to TRBJ2-2; 9 positions agree with TRBD1. There are 16 residues in the CDR3. V shed 6 bases, J shed 3 bases, and the junction held 8 bases outside the gene matches. Germline V gene data show CDR1 as WNHNN and CDR2 as SYGVQD (reference sequence). CDR3 nucleotide sequence: TGCGCCAGCAGCCCAGGTGGGACAGGGCACACCGGGGAGCTGTTTTTT. Its translation is CASSPGGTGHTGELFF.

The sample holds a few counts of this clonotype. The rearrangement joins TRBV5-1 to TRBJ2-2; weak D call: TRBD2 (6 bases). The V and J ends lost 3 bases and 7 bases respectively, with 16 bases between them. Per the germline V gene, CDR1 is SGHRS and CDR2 is YFSETQ. The CDR3 runs to 15 residues. CDR3 in DNA: TGCGCCAGCAGCTCCGCGAAGGGAGGAGGCGGGGAGCTGTTTTTT. It codes for CASSSAKGGGGELFF.

The chain uses TRBV6-1 and TRBJ2-3; possible D gene TRBD1, 5 bases. Germline-derived CDR1 and CDR2 are MNHNS and SASEGT. The ends were cut back, 7 bases at V and 1 base at J, with 12 bases in the middle. This CDR3 is 14 amino acids long. The CDR3, as DNA: TGTGCCAGCACCACGACAGCCCGCACAGATACGCAGTATTTT. Residues: CASTTTARTDTQYF.

In this sample, this clonotype turned up a few times. CDR3 residues: CASQTSVSYNEQFF. The CDR3, as DNA: TGTGCCAGCCAGACTAGCGTGTCCTACAATGAGCAGTTCTTC. This rearrangement joins TRBV6-1 to TRBJ2-1; 8 positions match TRBD2. The CDR3 covers 14 residues. The V segment lost 8 bases and the J segment 1 base; nucleotides outside the gene matches: 4. Germline V gives CDR1 MNHNS, CDR2 SASEGT.